This T cell receptor beta chain was identified during a study of OX40 agonist ivuxolimab in advanced cancers. Broadly, across the study: The costimulatory receptor OX40 (CD134) was targeted by ivuxolimab, a fully human IgG2 agonistic monoclonal antibody. Partial responses occurred in three dose-escalation patients: two with cutaneous melanoma and one with hepatocellular carcinoma. The dose-escalation cohort was around 84% male with a mean age of about 60 years, ranging from roughly 23 to 85. Patients were allowed to have had prior anti-PD-1, anti-PD-L1 or anti-CTLA-4 therapy, and 30% to 40% of the dose-escalation patients had been treated with checkpoint inhibitors. The paper covers the monotherapy dose-escalation part of the phase I ivuxolimab trial, which included N ≈ 57 patients. Intravenous ivuxolimab was administered to patients every 2 weeks at six dose levels: 0.01, 0.1, 0.3, 1.5, 3 and 10 mg/kg. Peripheral TCRbeta sequencing aimed to test whether ivuxolimab altered TCR sequence diversity and caused clonal T-cell expansion. Of the roughly 52 dose-escalation patients, hepatocellular carcinoma was present in around 20, melanoma in roughly 15, renal cell carcinoma in 9 and head and neck cancer in 9.

For sequencing of the TCRbeta CDR3 region, genomic DNA was extracted from the sorted cells. TCRbeta CDR3 regions were sequenced using the immunoSEQ Assay. TCRdb mirrors the immuneACCESS table, restricted to in-frame sequences. Some clones are absent from its copies; in checked studies, under half trace to an unresolved V gene, and the reason for the others is unknown. This sample gives 55,000 to 80,000 clones in total; around 84% of them show up just once. Around 2.4% of the sample is in the top ten clones. Remarks on this clone: Its antigen is unknown. The sample holds no much larger clone one base away, and base qualities are not on file.

The trial excluded patients who had a history of autoimmune disease or were on systemic immunosuppression. In every dose cohort, peripheral blood was drawn for TCR sequencing at baseline, cycle 4 day 1, and cycle 7 day 1. The samples were drawn from a first-in-human, open-label, multicenter phase I dose-escalation trial of ivuxolimab. Adults with locally advanced or metastatic head and neck squamous cell, hepatocellular, melanoma or renal cell carcinoma were enrolled in the trial. Before TCR sequencing, CD4+ T cells and CD8+ T cells from peripheral blood were sorted into separate populations. CDR1 and CDR2 (SGHAT, FQNNGV) derive from the germline V gene. The cysteine opens and the phenylalanine closes a CDR3 of 14 amino acids. Only the CDR3 region is kept as DNA, spanning 42 bases read in frame from base 1. V gives up 0 bases and J gives up 4 bases, and the segment between their germline ends measures 7 bases.

Overall study outcomes, separate from this receptor: In partial responders in the 0.1-3.0 mg/kg groups, normalized peripheral clonal expansion was found to be among the lowest, especially among CD8+ T cells. At doses from 0.1 to 3.0 mg/kg, clonal expansion was seen in both CD4+ and CD8+ blood T cells between baseline and week 6. Which antigens the clonally expanded peripheral T cells were specific for was not determined. On average, CD8+ T cells showed more expanded clones than CD4+ T cells after ivuxolimab. Low levels of normalized T-cell clonal expansion were also seen in some patients who did not respond.

This specimen consisted of CD4+ or CD8+ T cells sorted from blood, obtained in a trial of the OX40 agonist ivuxolimab. The sequence links TRBV11-2 to TRBJ1-5; the D gene remains uncertain. This TCR derives from an adult with an advanced solid tumor such as melanoma, head and neck, liver or kidney cancer. The base sequence is TGTGCCAGCAGCTTAGATTCTCCAAATCAGCCCCAGCATTTT. It codes for CASSLDSPNQPQHF.